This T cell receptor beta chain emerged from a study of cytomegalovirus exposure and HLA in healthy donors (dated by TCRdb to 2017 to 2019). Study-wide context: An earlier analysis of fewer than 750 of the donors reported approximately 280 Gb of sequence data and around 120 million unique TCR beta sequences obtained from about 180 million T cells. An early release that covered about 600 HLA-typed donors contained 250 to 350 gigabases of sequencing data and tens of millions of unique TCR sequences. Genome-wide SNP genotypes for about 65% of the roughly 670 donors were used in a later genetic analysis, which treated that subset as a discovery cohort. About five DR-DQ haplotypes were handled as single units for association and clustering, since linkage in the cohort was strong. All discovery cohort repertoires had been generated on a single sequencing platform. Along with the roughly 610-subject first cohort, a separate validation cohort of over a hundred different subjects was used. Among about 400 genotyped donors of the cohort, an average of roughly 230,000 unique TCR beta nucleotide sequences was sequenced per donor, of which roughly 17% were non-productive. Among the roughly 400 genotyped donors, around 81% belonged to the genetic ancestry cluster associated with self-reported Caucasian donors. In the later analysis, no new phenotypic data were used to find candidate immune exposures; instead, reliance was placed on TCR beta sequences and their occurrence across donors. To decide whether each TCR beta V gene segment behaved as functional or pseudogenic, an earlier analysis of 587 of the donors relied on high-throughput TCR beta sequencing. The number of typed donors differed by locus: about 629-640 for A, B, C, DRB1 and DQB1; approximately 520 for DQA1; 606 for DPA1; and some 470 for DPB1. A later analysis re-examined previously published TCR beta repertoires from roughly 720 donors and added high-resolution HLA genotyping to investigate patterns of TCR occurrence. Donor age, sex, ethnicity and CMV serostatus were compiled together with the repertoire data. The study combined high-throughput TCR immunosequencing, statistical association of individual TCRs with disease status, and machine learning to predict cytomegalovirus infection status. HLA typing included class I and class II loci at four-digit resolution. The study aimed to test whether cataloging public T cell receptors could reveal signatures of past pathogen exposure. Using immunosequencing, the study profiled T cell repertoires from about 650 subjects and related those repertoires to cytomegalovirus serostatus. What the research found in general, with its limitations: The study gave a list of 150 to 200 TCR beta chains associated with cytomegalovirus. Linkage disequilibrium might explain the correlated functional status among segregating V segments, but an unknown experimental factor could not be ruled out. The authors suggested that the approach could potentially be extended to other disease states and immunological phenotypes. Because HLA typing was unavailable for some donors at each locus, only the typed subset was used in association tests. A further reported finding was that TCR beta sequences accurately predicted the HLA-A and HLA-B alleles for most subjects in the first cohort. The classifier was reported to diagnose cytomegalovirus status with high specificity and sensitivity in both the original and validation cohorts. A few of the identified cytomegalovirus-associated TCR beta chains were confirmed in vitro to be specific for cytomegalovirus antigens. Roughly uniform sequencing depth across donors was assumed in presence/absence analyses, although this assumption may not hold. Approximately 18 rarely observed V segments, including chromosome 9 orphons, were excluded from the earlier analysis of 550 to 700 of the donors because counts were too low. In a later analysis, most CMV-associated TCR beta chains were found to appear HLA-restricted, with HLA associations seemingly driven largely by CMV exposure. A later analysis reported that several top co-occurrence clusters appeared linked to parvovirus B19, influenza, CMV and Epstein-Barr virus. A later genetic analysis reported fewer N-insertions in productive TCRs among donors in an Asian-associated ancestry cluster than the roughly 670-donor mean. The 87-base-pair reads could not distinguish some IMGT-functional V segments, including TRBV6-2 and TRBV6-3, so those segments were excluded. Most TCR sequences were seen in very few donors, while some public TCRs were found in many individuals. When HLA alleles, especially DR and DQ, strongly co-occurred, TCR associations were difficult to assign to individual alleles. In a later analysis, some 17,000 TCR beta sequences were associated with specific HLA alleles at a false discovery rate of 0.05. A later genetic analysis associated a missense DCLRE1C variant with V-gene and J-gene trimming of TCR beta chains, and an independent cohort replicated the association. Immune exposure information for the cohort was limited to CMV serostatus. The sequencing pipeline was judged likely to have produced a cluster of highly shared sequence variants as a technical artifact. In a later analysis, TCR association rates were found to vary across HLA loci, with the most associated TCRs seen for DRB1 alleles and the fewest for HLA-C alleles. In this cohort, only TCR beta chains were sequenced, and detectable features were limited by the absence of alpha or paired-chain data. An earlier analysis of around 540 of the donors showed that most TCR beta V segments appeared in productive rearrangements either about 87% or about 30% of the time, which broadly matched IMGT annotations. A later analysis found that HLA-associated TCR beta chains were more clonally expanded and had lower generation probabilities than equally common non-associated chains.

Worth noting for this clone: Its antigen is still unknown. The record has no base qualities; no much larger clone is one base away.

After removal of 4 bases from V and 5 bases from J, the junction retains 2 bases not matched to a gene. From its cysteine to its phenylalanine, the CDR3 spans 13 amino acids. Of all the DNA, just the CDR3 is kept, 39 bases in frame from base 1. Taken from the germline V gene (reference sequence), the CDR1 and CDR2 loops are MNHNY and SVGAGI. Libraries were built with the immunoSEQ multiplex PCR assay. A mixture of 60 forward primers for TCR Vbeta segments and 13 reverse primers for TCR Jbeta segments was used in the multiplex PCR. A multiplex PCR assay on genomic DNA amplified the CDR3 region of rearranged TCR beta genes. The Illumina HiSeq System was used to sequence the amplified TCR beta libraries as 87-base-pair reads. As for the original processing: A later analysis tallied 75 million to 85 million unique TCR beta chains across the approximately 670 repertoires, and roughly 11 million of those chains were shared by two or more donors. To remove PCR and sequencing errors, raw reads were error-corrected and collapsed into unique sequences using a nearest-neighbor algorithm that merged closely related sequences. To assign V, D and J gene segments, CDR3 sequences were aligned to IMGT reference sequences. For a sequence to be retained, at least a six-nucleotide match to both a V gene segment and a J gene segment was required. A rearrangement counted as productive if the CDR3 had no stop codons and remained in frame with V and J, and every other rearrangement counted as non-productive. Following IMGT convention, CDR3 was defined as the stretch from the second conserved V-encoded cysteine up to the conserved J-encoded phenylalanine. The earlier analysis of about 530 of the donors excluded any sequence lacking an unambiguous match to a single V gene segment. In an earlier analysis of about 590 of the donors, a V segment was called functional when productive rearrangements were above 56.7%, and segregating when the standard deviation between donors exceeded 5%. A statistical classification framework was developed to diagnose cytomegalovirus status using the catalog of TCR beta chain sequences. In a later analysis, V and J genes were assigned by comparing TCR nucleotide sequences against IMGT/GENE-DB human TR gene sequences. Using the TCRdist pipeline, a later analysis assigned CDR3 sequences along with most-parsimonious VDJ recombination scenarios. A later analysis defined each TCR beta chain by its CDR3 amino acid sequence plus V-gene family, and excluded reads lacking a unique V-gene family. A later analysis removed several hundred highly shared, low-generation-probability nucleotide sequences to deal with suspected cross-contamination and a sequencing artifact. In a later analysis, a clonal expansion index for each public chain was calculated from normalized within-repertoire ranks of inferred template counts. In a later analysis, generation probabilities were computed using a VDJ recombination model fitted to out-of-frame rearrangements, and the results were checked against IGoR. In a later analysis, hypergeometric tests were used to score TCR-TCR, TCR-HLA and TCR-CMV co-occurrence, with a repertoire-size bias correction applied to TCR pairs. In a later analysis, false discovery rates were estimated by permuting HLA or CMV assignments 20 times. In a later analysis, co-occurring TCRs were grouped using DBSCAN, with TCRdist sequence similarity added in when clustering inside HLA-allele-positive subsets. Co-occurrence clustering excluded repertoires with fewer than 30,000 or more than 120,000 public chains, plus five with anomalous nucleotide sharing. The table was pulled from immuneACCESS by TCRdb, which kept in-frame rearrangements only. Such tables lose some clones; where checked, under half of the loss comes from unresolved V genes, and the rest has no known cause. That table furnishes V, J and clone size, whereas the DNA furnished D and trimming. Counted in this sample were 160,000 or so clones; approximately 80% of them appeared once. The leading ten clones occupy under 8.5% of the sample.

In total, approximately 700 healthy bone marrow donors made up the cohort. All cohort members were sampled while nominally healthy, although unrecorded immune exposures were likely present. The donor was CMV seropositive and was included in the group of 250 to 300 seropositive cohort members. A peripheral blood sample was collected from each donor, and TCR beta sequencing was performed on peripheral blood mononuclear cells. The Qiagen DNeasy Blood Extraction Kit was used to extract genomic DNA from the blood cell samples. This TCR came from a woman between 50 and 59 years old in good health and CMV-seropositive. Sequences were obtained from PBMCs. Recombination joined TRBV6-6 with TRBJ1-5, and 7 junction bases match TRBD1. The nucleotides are TGTGCCAGCAGTTTTACAGGGGATCAGCCCCAGCATTTT. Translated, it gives CASSFTGDQPQHF.